This T cell receptor (beta chain) was sequenced in a study of human T cells and chemical hapten exposure. The study's findings and limits: The number of TCRs above 1 in 1000 frequency did not change after DPC sensitization.

This clonotype was counted between two and nine times. Antigen: not known. As the library was built, unique molecular identifiers were attached to individual cDNA molecules. MiXCR, applied by TCRdb to the RACE reads, yields one record per CDR3 protein. There are some 93,000 distinct CDR3 sequences in the sample; 8.5% to 9% occur only once, and about 3.1% lies in the top ten. Documented time point: healthy volunteer bleed at 2 weeks. The authors extracted total RNA from unfractionated whole blood. The CDR3 runs 14 residues. Germline CDR1 reads DFQATT; CDR2 reads SNEGSKA (reference sequence). Trimming took 5 bases from V and 1 from J; bases not matched to a gene: 4.

The chain recombines TRBV20-1 with TRBJ2-7, with TRBD2 matching over 11 bases. Material for sequencing was whole blood. The clonotype comes from a female donor in good health. Some clones in this sample may be carry-over from other donors' samples. CDR3 nucleotides: TGCAGTGCTCGGACTAGCGGGCCTTCCTACGAGCAGTACTTC. This codes for CSARTSGPSYEQYF.